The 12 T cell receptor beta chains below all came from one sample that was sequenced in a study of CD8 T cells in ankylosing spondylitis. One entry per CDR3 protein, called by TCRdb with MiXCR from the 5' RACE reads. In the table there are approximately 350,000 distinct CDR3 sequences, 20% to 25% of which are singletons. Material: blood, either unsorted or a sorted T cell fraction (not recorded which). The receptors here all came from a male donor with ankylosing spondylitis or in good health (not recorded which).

The chain's CDR3 is CSAVNPAEKVYEQYF. CDR3 DNA sequence: TGCAGTGCCGTGAACCCCGCAGAGAAAGTTTACGAGCAGTACTTC. The chain couples TRBV20-1 to TRBJ2-7, with D unresolved. From germline, CDR1 is DFQATT and CDR2 SNEGSKA (reference sequence). This CDR3 has 15 residues. The ends were cut back, 6 bases at V and 4 bases at J, with 22 bases in the middle.

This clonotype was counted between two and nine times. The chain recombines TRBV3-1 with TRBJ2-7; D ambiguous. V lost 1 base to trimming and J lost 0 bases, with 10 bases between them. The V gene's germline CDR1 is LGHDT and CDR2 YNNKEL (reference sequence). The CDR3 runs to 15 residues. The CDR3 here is CASSQVSSFSYEQYF. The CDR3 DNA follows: TGTGCCAGCAGCCAAGTCAGTAGTTTCTCCTACGAGCAGTACTTC.

The DNA of the CDR3 is TGCAGTGCTAGGCCATGGGGGGAAGAGACCCAGTACTTC. Its protein product is CSARPWGEETQYF. This sequence joins TRBV20-1 and TRBJ2-5, with TRBD2 as a possible D gene (6 bases). This CDR3 has 13 residues. CDR1 is DFQATT and CDR2 is SNEGSKA in the germline V gene (reference sequence). V gave up 3 bases and J gave up 3 bases, with 11 bases separating them.

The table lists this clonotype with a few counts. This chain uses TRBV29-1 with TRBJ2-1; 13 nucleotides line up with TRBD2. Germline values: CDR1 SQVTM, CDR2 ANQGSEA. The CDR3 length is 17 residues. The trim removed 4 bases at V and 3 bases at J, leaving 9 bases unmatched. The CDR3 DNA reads TGCAGCGTTGTGGGACAGGGGACTAGCGGGGTCTACAATGAGCAGTTCTTC. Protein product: CSVVGQGTSGVYNEQFF.

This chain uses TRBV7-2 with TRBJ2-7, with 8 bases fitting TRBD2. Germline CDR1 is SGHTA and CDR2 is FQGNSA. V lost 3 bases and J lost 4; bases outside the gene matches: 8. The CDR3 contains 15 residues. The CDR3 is CASSFAGGHFYEQYF. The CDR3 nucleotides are TGTGCCAGCAGCTTTGCGGGGGGCCACTTTTACGAGCAGTACTTC.

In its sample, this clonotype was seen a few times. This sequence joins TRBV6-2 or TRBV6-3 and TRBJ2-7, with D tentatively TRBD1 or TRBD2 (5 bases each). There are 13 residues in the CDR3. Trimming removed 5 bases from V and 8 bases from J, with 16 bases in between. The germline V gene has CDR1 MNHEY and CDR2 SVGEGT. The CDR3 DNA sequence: TGTGCCAGCAGTAACCGGGACGCTCCCCAGCAGTACTTC. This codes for CASSNRDAPQQYF.

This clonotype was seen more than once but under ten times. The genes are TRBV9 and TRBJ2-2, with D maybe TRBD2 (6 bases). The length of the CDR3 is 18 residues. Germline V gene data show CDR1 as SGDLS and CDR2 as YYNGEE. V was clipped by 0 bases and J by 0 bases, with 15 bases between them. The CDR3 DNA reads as TGTGCCAGCAGCGTAGGGTCACGAGCGGGCGCGAACACCGGGGAGCTGTTTTTT. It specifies CASSVGSRAGANTGELFF.

The DNA of the CDR3 is TGTGCCACCAGAGAGTATCGGGACTCTGCCTACGAGCAGTACTTC. This gives the protein CATREYRDSAYEQYF. The chain recombines TRBV15 with TRBJ2-7; the D gene is possibly TRBD2 (6 bases). The V gene lost 6 bases and the J gene lost 2 bases, with 17 bases spanning the gap. CDR1 is LNHNV and CDR2 is YYDKDF in the germline V gene (reference sequence). There are 15 residues in the CDR3.

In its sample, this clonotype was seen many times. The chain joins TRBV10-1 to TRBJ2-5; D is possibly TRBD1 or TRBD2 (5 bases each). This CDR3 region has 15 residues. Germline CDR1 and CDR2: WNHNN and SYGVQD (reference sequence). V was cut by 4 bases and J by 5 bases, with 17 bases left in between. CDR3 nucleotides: TGCGCCAGCAGTGCTGGTGGGACGGGGAAGGAGACCCAGTACTTC. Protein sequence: CASSAGGTGKETQYF.

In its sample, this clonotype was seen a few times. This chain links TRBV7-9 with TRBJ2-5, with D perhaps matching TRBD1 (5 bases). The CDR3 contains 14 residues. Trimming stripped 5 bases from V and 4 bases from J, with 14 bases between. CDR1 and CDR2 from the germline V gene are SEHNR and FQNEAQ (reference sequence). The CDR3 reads CASSHQGKRETQYF. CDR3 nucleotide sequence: TGTGCCAGCAGCCACCAGGGCAAAAGAGAGACCCAGTACTTC.

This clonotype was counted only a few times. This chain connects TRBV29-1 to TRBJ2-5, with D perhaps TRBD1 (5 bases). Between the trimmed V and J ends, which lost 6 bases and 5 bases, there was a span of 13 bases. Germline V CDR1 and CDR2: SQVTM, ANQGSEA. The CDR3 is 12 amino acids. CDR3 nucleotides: TGCAGCGTCCAGGGATGGGGCGAGACCCAGTACTTC. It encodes CSVQGWGETQYF.

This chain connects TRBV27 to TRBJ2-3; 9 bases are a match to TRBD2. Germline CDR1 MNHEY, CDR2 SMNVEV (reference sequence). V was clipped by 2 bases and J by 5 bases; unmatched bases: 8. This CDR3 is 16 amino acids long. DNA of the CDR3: TGTGCCAGCAGTTTACCTGGCGGGGGGGCTGGAGATACGCAGTATTTT. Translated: CASSLPGGGAGDTQYF.